These 8 T cell receptor beta chains were sequenced from one sample in a study of early T cells in non-severe SARS-CoV-2 infection. Using its own MiXCR run on the 5' RACE reads, TCRdb lists one record per CDR3 protein. This sample has tens of thousands of distinct CDR3 sequences, with around 9.3% found just once. Material: whole blood. These receptors came from an adult who was a healthcare worker with PCR-confirmed SARS-CoV-2 infection or an uninfected control (not recorded which).

The table lists this clonotype with a few counts. The chain employs TRBV7-9 and TRBJ2-2, with D perhaps matching TRBD1 (8 bases). V lost 2 bases and J 4 bases, leaving 14 bases between the germline ends. Germline CDR1 and CDR2: SEHNR and FQNEAQ (reference sequence). The CDR3 extends over 16 amino acids. Written as DNA, the CDR3 is TGTGCCAGCAGCTTAAGCGGGACAGGTTTCACCGGGGAGCTGTTTTTT. Translation: CASSLSGTGFTGELFF. Full variable domain (remainder filled in from reference TRBV7-9 and TRBJ2-2): DTGVSQNPRHKITKRGQNVTFRCDPISEHNRLYWYRQTLGQGPEFLTYFQNEAQLEKSRLLSDRFSAERPKGSFSTLEIQRTEQGDSAMYLCASSLSGTGFTGELFFGEGSRLTVL.

There are a few counts of this clonotype. This chain uses TRBV10-3 with TRBJ2-1; TRBD1 might be the D (6 bases). Germline V gene lookup returns CDR1 ENHRY and CDR2 SYGVKD. Trimming took 3 bases from V and 8 from J, leaving 11 bases between them. The CDR3 consists of 13 residues. The CDR3 reads CAISDPPGDEQFF. The CDR3 nucleotides read TGTGCCATCAGTGATCCCCCAGGGGATGAGCAGTTCTTC.

This clonotype was seen more than once but under ten times. V is TRBV3-1 and J is TRBJ1-6, with TRBD1 matching 9 bases. CDR1 is LGHDT and CDR2 is YNNKEL in the germline V gene (reference sequence). The CDR3 contains 14 residues. V was clipped by 7 bases and J by 10 bases; unmatched bases: 8. The CDR3 coding sequence is TGTGCCAGCACCGCGGGACAGGGCTACTCACCCCTCCACTTT. Translation: CASTAGQGYSPLHF.

This clonotype showed up just a few times. The genes are TRBV7-9 and TRBJ2-5; no clear D gene. Germline lookup yields CDR1 SEHNR and CDR2 FQNEAQ (reference sequence). The length of the CDR3 is 11 residues. V lost 5 bases and J 3 bases, leaving 4 bases between the germline ends. The CDR3 region has the DNA TGTGCCAGCAGCAACGAAGAGACCCAGTACTTC. Translation gives CASSNEETQYF.

This clonotype has only a few counts. The chain uses TRBV11-2 and TRBJ2-4; D call uncertain. CDR3 length: 12 residues. Trimming pared 5 bases from V and 8 bases from J, leaving 10 bases between. Germline V gene sequence: CDR1 SGHAT, CDR2 FQNNGV. The CDR3 sequence is CASSLNMDIQYF. CDR3 nucleotides: TGTGCCAGCAGCCTAAACATGGACATTCAGTACTTC.

This chain uses TRBV30 with TRBJ2-7, with 9 bases fitting TRBD1. Germline V gives CDR1 GTSNPN, CDR2 SVGIG (reference sequence). This CDR3 spans 15 amino acids. The V and J ends lost 4 bases and 4 bases, in that order; junction bases with no gene match: 11. The DNA for the CDR3 is TGTGCCTGGAATTATGCCGGGACAGGGACTTACGAGCAGTACTTC. Residues: CAWNYAGTGTYEQYF.

This clonotype was detected ten times or more. J is TRBJ2-6 and V is TRBV6-4, with D hard to call. Germline V gene sequence: CDR1 MRHNA, CDR2 SNTAGT. Trimming removed 3 bases at V and 1 base at J, with 4 bases between. The CDR3 runs to 14 residues. The CDR3 DNA follows: TGTGCCAGCAGTGAAGATTCTGGGGCCAACGTCCTGACTTTC. The encoded protein is CASSEDSGANVLTF.

Many counts were recorded for this clonotype. J is TRBJ2-1 and V is TRBV2; 9 bases map to TRBD2. Germline values: CDR1 SNHLY, CDR2 FYNNEI. The CDR3 extends over 16 amino acids. V lost 6 bases to trimming and J lost 0 bases; unmatched junction nucleotides: 6. DNA for the CDR3: TGTGCCAGCAGGAGGGATAGCGGGAGCTCCTACAATGAGCAGTTCTTC. This translates into CASRRDSGSSYNEQFF.